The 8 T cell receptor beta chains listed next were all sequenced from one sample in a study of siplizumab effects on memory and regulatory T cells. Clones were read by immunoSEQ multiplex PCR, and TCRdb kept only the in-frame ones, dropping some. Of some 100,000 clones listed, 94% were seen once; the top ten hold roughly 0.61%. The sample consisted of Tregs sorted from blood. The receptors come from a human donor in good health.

The DNA of the CDR3 is TGTGCCAGCAGTTTCAGCGGCGGGAGGGCCTTTGCCTACGAGCAGTACTTC. Translating it yields CASSFSGGRAFAYEQYF. The chain couples TRBV27 to TRBJ2-7; 9 bases align to TRBD2. V gave up 3 bases and J gave up 2 bases; unmatched junction bases: 11. The CDR3 covers 17 residues. CDR1 and CDR2 (germline): MNHEY, SMNVEV (reference sequence).

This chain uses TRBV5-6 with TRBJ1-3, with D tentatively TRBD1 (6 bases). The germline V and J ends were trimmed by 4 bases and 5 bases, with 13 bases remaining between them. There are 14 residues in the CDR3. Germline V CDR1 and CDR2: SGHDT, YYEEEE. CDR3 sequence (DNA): TGTGCCAGCAGCGAACAGGGATCCCGAAACACCATATATTTT. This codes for CASSEQGSRNTIYF. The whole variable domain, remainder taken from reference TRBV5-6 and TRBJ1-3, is DAGVTQSPTHLIKTRGQQVTLRCSPKSGHDTVSWYQQALGQGPQFIFQYYEEEERQRGNFPDRFSGHQFPNYSSELNVNALLLGDSALYLCASSEQGSRNTIYFGEGSWLTVV.

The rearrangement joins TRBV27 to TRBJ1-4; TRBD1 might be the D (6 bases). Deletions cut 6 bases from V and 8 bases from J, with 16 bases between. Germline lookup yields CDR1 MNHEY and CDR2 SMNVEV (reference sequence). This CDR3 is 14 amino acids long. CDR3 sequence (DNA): TGTGCCAGCAGCTTACAGGGATTAAGAGAAAAACTGTTTTTT. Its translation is CASSLQGLREKLFF.

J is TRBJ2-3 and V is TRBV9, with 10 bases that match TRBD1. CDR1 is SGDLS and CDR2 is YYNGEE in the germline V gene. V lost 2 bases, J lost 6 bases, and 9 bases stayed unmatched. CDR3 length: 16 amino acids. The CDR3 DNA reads TGTGCCAGCAGCGTTACCGGGACAGGGGCTGGGGATACGCAGTATTTT. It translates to CASSVTGTGAGDTQYF.

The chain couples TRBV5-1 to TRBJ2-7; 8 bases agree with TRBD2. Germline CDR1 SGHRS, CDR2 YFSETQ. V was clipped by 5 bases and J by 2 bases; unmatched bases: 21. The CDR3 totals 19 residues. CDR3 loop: CASRVTVGMAGGSTYEQYF. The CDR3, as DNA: TGCGCCAGCAGGGTAACTGTGGGAATGGCGGGAGGTTCCACCTACGAGCAGTACTTC.

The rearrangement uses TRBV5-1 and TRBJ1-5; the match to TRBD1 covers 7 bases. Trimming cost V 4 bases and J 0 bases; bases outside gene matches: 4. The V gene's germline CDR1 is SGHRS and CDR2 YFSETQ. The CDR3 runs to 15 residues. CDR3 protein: CASSPTGDSNQPQHF. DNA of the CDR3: TGCGCCAGCAGCCCCACAGGGGATAGCAATCAGCCCCAGCATTTT.

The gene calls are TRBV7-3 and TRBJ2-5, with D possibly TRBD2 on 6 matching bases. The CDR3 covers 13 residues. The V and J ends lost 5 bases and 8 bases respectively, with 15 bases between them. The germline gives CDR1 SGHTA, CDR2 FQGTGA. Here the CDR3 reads CASSVVARGTQYF. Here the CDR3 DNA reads TGTGCCAGCAGCGTGGTAGCGCGGGGAACCCAGTACTTC.

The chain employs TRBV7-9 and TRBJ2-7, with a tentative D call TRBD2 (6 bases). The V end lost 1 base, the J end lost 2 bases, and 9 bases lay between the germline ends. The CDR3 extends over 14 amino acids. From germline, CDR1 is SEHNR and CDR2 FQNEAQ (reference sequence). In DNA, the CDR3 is TGTGCCAGCAGCTTAGGGGACTTCCCCTACGAGCAGTACTTC. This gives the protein CASSLGDFPYEQYF.